Listed below are T cell receptor beta chains from one sample, sequenced in a study of cytomegalovirus exposure and HLA in healthy donors. Repertoires were generated with immunoSEQ multiplex PCR, while TCRdb's copy carries only in-frame clones and drops some. The sample records approximately 120,000 clones, about 79% being singletons. The sequenced sample consisted of PBMCs. The receptors were sampled from a woman in her forties or fifties in good health and CMV-seronegative. Each CDR3 is given with its conserved first and last residue. Fields, in order: V gene, clone size, D gene, J gene, CDR3 DNA, CDR3 protein. A D gene is named only where the DNA matches it firmly. The size entry is marked missing in some rows and otherwise reads once, few, many or a size class.

>TRBV4-1|.|.|TRBJ2-7
TGCGCCAGCAGCCAATTACTGGGACTGTACGAGCAGTACTTC
CASSQLLGLYEQYF
>TRBV28|few|.|TRBJ1-5
TGTGCCAGCAGTTTTGGAGGGAGCAATCAGCCCCAGCATTTT
CASSFGGSNQPQHF
>TRBV6-1|once|.|TRBJ1-1
TGTGCCAGCAGTTTTTCAGACTCGAACACTGAAGCTTTCTTT
CASSFSDSNTEAFF
>TRBV7-2|.|TRBD2|TRBJ2-5
TGTGCCAGTAGCCCGGGACTAGCTCAAGAGACCCAGTACTTC
CASSPGLAQETQYF
>TRBV11-2|.|TRBD2|TRBJ2-4
TGTGCCAGCTCCCTAGCGGGGCAAAACATTCAGTACTTC
CASSLAGQNIQYF
>TRBV6-5|.|.|TRBJ1-1
TGTGCCAGCAGTTCCGGAGGGATTGCGACTGAAGCTTTCTTT
CASSSGGIATEAFF
>TRBV6-5|few|TRBD1|TRBJ2-5
TGTGCCAGCAGTTTTGACAGGGTTGGGGAGACCCAGTACTTC
CASSFDRVGETQYF
>TRBV28|.|.|TRBJ1-1
TGTGCCAGCAGTCAACAACCAGAGACACCCAACACTGAAGCTTTCTTT
CASSQQPETPNTEAFF
>TRBV6-6|once|.|TRBJ2-1
TGTGCCAGCAGTTACGATGTGACACTTGACAATGAGCAGTTCTTC
CASSYDVTLDNEQFF
>TRBV4-3|once|.|TRBJ2-3
TGCGCCAGCAGCCCCACACAACCCGATACGCAGTATTTT
CASSPTQPDTQYF
>TRBV7-9|.|.|TRBJ2-1
TGTGCCAGCAGCGCAGGGGTGACTGAGCAGTTCTTC
CASSAGVTEQFF
>TRBV7-9|.|.|TRBJ2-1
TGTTCCAGCAGCTTAAGGACTTACAACAATGAGCAGTTCTTC
CSSSLRTYNNEQFF
>TRBV25-1|.|TRBD1|TRBJ2-1
TGTGCCAGCAAGGGACAGGGAACGCCCAATGAGCAGTTCTTC
CASKGQGTPNEQFF
>TRBV5-1|.|TRBD1|TRBJ1-4
TGCGCCAGCAGCTTGGCCGGGACAGTCCAAAATGAAAAACTGTTTTTT
CASSLAGTVQNEKLFF
>TRBV9|.|.|TRBJ1-3
TGTGCCAGCAGCGTAGCTGCTCAGGGTATTCCGGGAAACACCATATATTTT
CASSVAAQGIPGNTIYF
>TRBV9|.|TRBD2|TRBJ2-1
TGTGCCAGCAGCGTAGGACTAGCAGCCTCGGGTGAGCAGTTCTTC
CASSVGLAASGEQFF
>TRBV6-5|.|.|TRBJ1-1
TGTGCCAGCAGTTTAGTTATTCGGGGCACTGAAGCTTTCTTT
CASSLVIRGTEAFF
>TRBV7-9|.|.|TRBJ2-5
TGTTCCAGCAGCTTTTCAGGGGTTGGAGAGACCCAGTACTTC
CSSSFSGVGETQYF
>TRBV6-4|.|TRBD1|TRBJ1-1
TGTGCCGGCAGGGCCCAGGGGGGGAACACTGAAGCTTTCTTT
CAGRAQGGNTEAFF
>TRBV19|few|TRBD1|TRBJ1-5
TGTGCCAGTAGTCAGGGGGCAGGGCAGCCCCAGCATTTT
CASSQGAGQPQHF
>TRBV7-9|.|.|TRBJ2-7
TGTGCCAGCAGCCCCAGCTACGAGCAGTACTTC
CASSPSYEQYF
>TRBV4-3|once|.|TRBJ1-1
TGCGCCAGCAGCCAAGAGGATAGTCGGGGAATCAAGATAGAAGCTTTCTTT
CASSQEDSRGIKIEAFF
>TRBV11-2|.|.|TRBJ1-1
TGTGCCAGCAGCTTAGATTCATACGCTAGGGCTTTCTTT
CASSLDSYARAFF
>TRBV25-1|.|.|TRBJ1-6
TGTGCCAGCCAACAGGTGGGGCGAGGTTCACCCCTCCACTTT
CASQQVGRGSPLHF
>TRBV2|.|.|TRBJ2-3
TGTGCCAGCAAAGCAGGGGCGGTCACAGATACGCAGTATTTT
CASKAGAVTDTQYF
>TRBV9|.|TRBD1|TRBJ2-5
TGCGCCAGCAGCGTAGGGAGAGGGGACAGGATAGAGGTTGAGACCCAGTACTTC
CASSVGRGDRIEVETQYF
>TRBV11-2|.|.|TRBJ2-2
TGTGCCAGCAGAAGAGTGCGACAGTTCACCGGGGAGCTGTTTTTT
CASRRVRQFTGELFF
>TRBV7-9|.|TRBD2|TRBJ2-7
TGTTCCAGCAGCTTACTAGGCGGGAGGGCCTCCTACGAGCAGTACTTC
CSSSLLGGRASYEQYF
>TRBV4-3|.|TRBD1|TRBJ2-7
TGCGCCAGCAGCCAGCTCCAGGGGGCAACCTACGAGCAGTACTTC
CASSQLQGATYEQYF
>TRBV28|.|TRBD1|TRBJ1-1
TGTGCCAGCAGACCCCCGGGACAGGCGAACACTGAAGCTTTCTTT
CASRPPGQANTEAFF
>TRBV5-8|.|.|TRBJ2-5
TGTGCCAGCAGCGTTCGGGGTGCCGAGACCCAGTACTTC
CASSVRGAETQYF
>TRBV28|.|TRBD1|TRBJ1-2
TGTGCCAGCAGTCCGACAGGGAGTGGCTACACCTTC
CASSPTGSGYTF
>TRBV7-6|.|.|TRBJ1-1
TGTGCCAGCAGCTTAGTTGCGGGGGCGGGAGCTTTCTTT
CASSLVAGAGAFF
>TRBV19|.|.|TRBJ2-7
TGTGCCAGTAGTATCGAGGATTTGGGCTACGAGCAGTACTTC
CASSIEDLGYEQYF
>TRBV6-5|few|.|TRBJ2-7
TGTGCCAGCAGTCCGGACAGATACTCCTACGAGCAGTACTTC
CASSPDRYSYEQYF
>TRBV2|.|.|TRBJ1-5
TGTGCCAGCAGAGTGGGCACAAATCAGCCCCAGCATTTT
CASRVGTNQPQHF
>TRBV6-5|once|.|TRBJ2-2
TGTGCCAGTAAAACTTCGAACACCGGGGAGCTGTTTTTT
CASKTSNTGELFF
>TRBV14|.|.|TRBJ2-7
TGTGCCAGCAGCCTCAGGAGGGACGCCTCCTACGAGCAGTACTTC
CASSLRRDASYEQYF
>TRBV28|.|TRBD1|TRBJ1-1
TGTGCCAGCAGTTCCATCGCGACAGGGGCATCGGGGACTGAAGCTTTCTTT
CASSSIATGASGTEAFF
>TRBV6-5|.|.|TRBJ2-7
TGTGCCAGCAGTTACGACAGGACCTACGAGCAGTACTTC
CASSYDRTYEQYF
>TRBV19|.|TRBD2|TRBJ2-2
TGTGCCAGTAGTAAATGGCGGGAGAGGGTGAACACCGGGGAGCTGTTTTTT
CASSKWRERVNTGELFF
>TRBV7-9|.|TRBD2|TRBJ2-7
TGTGCCAGCAGCCAGGGACTAGCCGATAACTACGAGCAGTACTTC
CASSQGLADNYEQYF
>TRBV27|.|TRBD2|TRBJ2-7
TGTGCCAGCAGCTTCAACGGACTAGCGACCTACGAGCAGTACTTC
CASSFNGLATYEQYF
>TRBV9|.|TRBD1|TRBJ1-4
TGTGCCAGCAGCGGGGGACAGGCTAATGAAAAACTGTTTTTT
CASSGGQANEKLFF
>TRBV7-9|few|TRBD2|TRBJ2-7
TGTGCCAGCAGCTTAGCGCTAGCGGGAGTGGCTGAGCAGTACTTC
CASSLALAGVAEQYF
>TRBV30|.|TRBD2|TRBJ2-2
TGTGCCTGGAGGAGGACTAGCGGGAGTTCCGGGGAGCTGTTTTTT
CAWRRTSGSSGELFF
>TRBV25-1|.|TRBD1|TRBJ2-4
TGTGCCAGCAGTGTCGACAGGGAACAGCAGTACTTC
CASSVDREQQYF
>TRBV30|.|TRBD2|TRBJ2-3
TGTGCCTGGAGTGGACTAGCGGGAGGCCGGACAGATACGCAGTATTTT
CAWSGLAGGRTDTQYF
>TRBV10-3|.|.|TRBJ2-7
TGTGCCACAGGGTCTGGCGAGCAGTACTTC
CATGSGEQYF
>TRBV28|.|.|TRBJ2-5
TGTGCCAGCAGTTTAGGGGGCTCCAGAGAGACCCAGTACTTC
CASSLGGSRETQYF
>TRBV28|.|.|TRBJ1-2
TGTGCCACCCGGGGGGGGGAAGGCTACACCTTC
CATRGGEGYTF
>TRBV19|few|TRBD2|TRBJ2-5
TGTGCCACTGCCAGCGGGAGGGGGAAGACCCAGTACTTC
CATASGRGKTQYF
>TRBV28|.|TRBD1|TRBJ1-3
TGTGCCAGCAGTTTACAACAGGGGGCTAGAAACACCATATATTTT
CASSLQQGARNTIYF
>TRBV5-6|once|TRBD1|TRBJ2-7
TGTGCCAGCAGCACGAAACCACAGGGGGGTGGTGAGCAGTACTTC
CASSTKPQGGGEQYF
>TRBV6-1|few|TRBD1|TRBJ1-2
TGTGCCAGCTTGAGGACAGGGTCTCTTAGCGACGGCTACACCTTC
CASLRTGSLSDGYTF
>TRBV7-9|.|TRBD1|TRBJ1-4
TGTGCCAGCAGCCAGGGACAGGGTGCTAATGAAAAACTGTTTTTT
CASSQGQGANEKLFF
>TRBV9|few|.|TRBJ2-2
TGTGCCAGCAGCGTTCAGGAGGGATCGAACACCGGGGAGCTGTTTTTT
CASSVQEGSNTGELFF